The rows below give T cell receptor beta chains drawn from one sample of a study of CD8 T cells in cerebrospinal fluid in Alzheimer's disease. TCRdb re-called the 10x single-cell sequencing reads; every CDR3 protein appears as one record, without DNA. Recorded for this sample: about 1,100 distinct CDR3 sequences. The specimen sequenced was cerebrospinal fluid. The receptors were sampled from a human donor in good health. Each CDR3 is given with its conserved first and last residue. Clone size is given for some rows only: seen once, a few or many times, or a class if the clone is expanded.

len: 14
v_gene: TRBV6-1
abundance: medium-sized
j_gene: TRBJ2-5
CDR3aa: CASSDGQVKETQYF

len: 16
v_gene: TRBV18
abundance: medium-sized
j_gene: TRBJ1-6
CDR3aa: CASSPKNRGYNSPLHF

len: 13
v_gene: TRBV7-9
abundance: medium-sized
j_gene: TRBJ2-5
CDR3aa: CASSLAWQGTQYF

len: 14
v_gene: TRBV27
abundance: medium-sized
j_gene: TRBJ2-7
CDR3aa: CASTSGGSRYEQYF

len: 14
v_gene: TRBV12-3/TRBV12-4
abundance: medium-sized
j_gene: TRBJ1-2
CDR3aa: CASRTTGGVYGYTF

len: 12
v_gene: TRBV14
abundance: medium-sized
j_gene: TRBJ2-7
CDR3aa: CASSQTFYEQYF

len: 13
v_gene: TRBV27
abundance: -
j_gene: TRBJ1-1
CDR3aa: CASRWGFDTEAFF

len: 17
v_gene: TRBV5-1
abundance: large
j_gene: TRBJ2-4
CDR3aa: CASSLGGTDLAKNIQYF

len: 16
v_gene: TRBV4-3
abundance: large
j_gene: TRBJ1-6
CDR3aa: CASSQDPAAFNSPLHF

len: 11
v_gene: TRBV19
abundance: large
j_gene: TRBJ1-1
CDR3aa: CASQRDIEAFF

len: 15
v_gene: TRBV25-1
abundance: medium-sized
j_gene: TRBJ2-2
CDR3aa: CASSPRTGGYGELFF

len: 16
v_gene: TRBV6-6
abundance: medium-sized
j_gene: TRBJ2-7
CDR3aa: CASSQLSLDRAYEQYF

len: 19
v_gene: TRBV9
abundance: medium-sized
j_gene: TRBJ1-3
CDR3aa: CASSVTLNMEGGVGNTIYF

len: 11
v_gene: TRBV5-6
abundance: medium-sized
j_gene: TRBJ2-5
CDR3aa: CASSFQETQYF

len: 13
v_gene: TRBV12-3/TRBV12-4
abundance: large
j_gene: TRBJ2-7
CDR3aa: CASSLGVAGEQYF

len: 14
v_gene: TRBV19
abundance: medium-sized
j_gene: TRBJ1-2
CDR3aa: CASSKGMRFYGYTF

len: 14
v_gene: TRBV28
abundance: medium-sized
j_gene: TRBJ1-1
CDR3aa: CASSSGALNTEAFF

len: 15
v_gene: TRBV5-8
abundance: medium-sized
j_gene: TRBJ2-5
CDR3aa: CASSPGLEFKETQYF

len: 16
v_gene: TRBV28
abundance: medium-sized
j_gene: TRBJ2-7
CDR3aa: CASSLNLNRSSYEQYF

len: 15
v_gene: TRBV11-2
abundance: medium-sized
j_gene: TRBJ2-7
CDR3aa: CASSPLAGPSYEQYF

len: 13
v_gene: TRBV5-1
abundance: large
j_gene: TRBJ2-1
CDR3aa: CASSLDPNNEQFF

len: 13
v_gene: TRBV24-1
abundance: medium-sized
j_gene: TRBJ2-7
CDR3aa: CATSAAGGSEQYF

len: 14
v_gene: TRBV12-3/TRBV12-4
abundance: large
j_gene: TRBJ2-3
CDR3aa: CASSRGGSPDTQYF

len: 13
v_gene: TRBV29-1
abundance: medium-sized
j_gene: TRBJ2-1
CDR3aa: CSVEGPSLNEQFF

len: 13
v_gene: TRBV5-1
abundance: medium-sized
j_gene: TRBJ2-5
CDR3aa: CASSLVGGETQYF

len: 13
v_gene: TRBV10-1
abundance: -
j_gene: TRBJ2-7
CDR3aa: CATRRRGGYEQYF

len: 12
v_gene: TRBV6-2/TRBV6-3
abundance: medium-sized
j_gene: TRBJ2-3
CDR3aa: CASSFAGVTQYF

len: 16
v_gene: TRBV14
abundance: medium-sized
j_gene: TRBJ2-2
CDR3aa: CASSQWFKARAGELFF